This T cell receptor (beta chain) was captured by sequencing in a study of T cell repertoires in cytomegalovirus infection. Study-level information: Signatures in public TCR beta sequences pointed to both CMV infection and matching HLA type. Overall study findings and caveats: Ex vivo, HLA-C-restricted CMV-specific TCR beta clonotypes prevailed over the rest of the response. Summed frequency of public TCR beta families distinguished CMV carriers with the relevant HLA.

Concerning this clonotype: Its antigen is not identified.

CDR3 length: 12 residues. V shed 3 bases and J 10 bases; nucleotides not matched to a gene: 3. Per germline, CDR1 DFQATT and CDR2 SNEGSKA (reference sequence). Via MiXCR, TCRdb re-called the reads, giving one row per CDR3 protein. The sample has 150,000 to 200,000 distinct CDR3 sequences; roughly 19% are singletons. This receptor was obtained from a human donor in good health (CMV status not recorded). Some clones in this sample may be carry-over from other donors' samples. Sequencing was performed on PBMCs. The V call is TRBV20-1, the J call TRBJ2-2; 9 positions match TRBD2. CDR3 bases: TGCAGTGCTAGGGGACTAGCTTTGGAGCTGTTTTTT. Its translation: CSARGLALELFF.